This T cell receptor beta chain was sequenced in a study of blood T cell repertoires in COVID-19. On the study more broadly: COVID-19 samples collected from the United States, Italy and Spain covered acute and convalescent phases. Sample material is recorded as cDNA or gDNA derived from T cells, B-cell-depleted T cells, or PBMCs.

From germline, CDR1 is SGHTA and CDR2 FQGNSA. V shed 1 base and J 5 bases; nucleotides not matched to a gene: 6. The CDR3 runs to 16 residues. Recruited during active infection, patients (from Seattle) were subsequently followed longitudinally. In the original analysis: For nucleated cells, counts were estimated from reference gene primer amplification. Assay used: immunoSEQ multiplex PCR; TCRdb lists only in-frame clones, some missing. V and J calls and clone size come straight from that table; D and trimming were deduced from the DNA. The sample carries under 400,000 clones, about nine tenths recorded once.

This receptor was obtained from a woman aged 55-70 years with COVID-19, enrolled during active disease. The genes are TRBV7-2 and TRBJ2-1; TRBD2 aligns across 9 bases. What was sequenced was peripheral blood. CDR3 in DNA: TGTGCCAGCAGCTTAGAAAGCGGGGGGAAGCACAATGAGCAGTTCTTC. Translating it yields CASSLESGGKHNEQFF.